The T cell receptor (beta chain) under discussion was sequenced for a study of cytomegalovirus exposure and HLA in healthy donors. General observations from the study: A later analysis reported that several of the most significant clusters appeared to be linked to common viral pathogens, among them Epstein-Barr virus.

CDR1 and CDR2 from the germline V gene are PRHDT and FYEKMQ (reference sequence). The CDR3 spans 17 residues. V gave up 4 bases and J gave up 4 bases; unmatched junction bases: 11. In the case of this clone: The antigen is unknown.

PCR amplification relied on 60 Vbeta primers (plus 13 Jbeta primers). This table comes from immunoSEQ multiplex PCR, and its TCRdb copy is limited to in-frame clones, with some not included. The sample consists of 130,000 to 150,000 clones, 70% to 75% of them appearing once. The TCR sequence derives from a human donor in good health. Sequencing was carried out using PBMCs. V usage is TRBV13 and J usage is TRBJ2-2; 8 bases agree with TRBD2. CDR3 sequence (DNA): TGTGCCAGCAGCTCACAACTAGCGGAGGGGGGCACCGGGGAGCTGTTTTTT. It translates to CASSSQLAEGGTGELFF.